Listed below are T cell receptor beta chains from one sample, sequenced in a study of cytomegalovirus exposure and HLA in healthy donors. Using immunoSEQ multiplex PCR, the repertoire was profiled, and TCRdb retains in-frame clones only, with some absent. The sample has 250,000 to 350,000 clones, roughly 90% seen once. Sample: PBMCs. Receptors originate from a woman in her late teens or twenties in good health and CMV-seronegative. The CDR3 runs from the conserved cysteine through the conserved F or W. The D gene is left open where the match is weak. Expanded clones get a size class; other rows say once, few or many, or leave the size out.

CDR3nt: TGCGCCAGCAGCCAACGCGGAGCGGGAGGGGGGGAGCAGTACTTC
CDR3aa: CASSQRGAGGGEQYF
v_gene: TRBV5-1
abundance: .
j_gene: TRBJ2-7
len: 15
d_gene: TRBD2

CDR3nt: TGTGCCAGCAGCTTAGGCCTTCTAGCGGGAGGGGAATACAATGAGCAGTTCTTC
CDR3aa: CASSLGLLAGGEYNEQFF
v_gene: TRBV11-2
abundance: .
j_gene: TRBJ2-1
len: 18
d_gene: TRBD2

CDR3nt: TGTGCTAGTGGTACAGGGGGGCTTGGGCAGCCCCAGCATTTT
CDR3aa: CASGTGGLGQPQHF
v_gene: TRBV12-5
abundance: few
j_gene: TRBJ1-5
len: 14
d_gene: TRBD1

CDR3nt: TGTGCCAGCGCCTCCGATTTCCCCAGAGGGACTGAAGCTTTCTTT
CDR3aa: CASASDFPRGTEAFF
v_gene: TRBV6-5
abundance: .
j_gene: TRBJ1-1
len: 15
d_gene: .

CDR3nt: TGCGCCAGCAGCTTGAGGTCCGTTGACTTGGGTGACGAGCAGTACTTC
CDR3aa: CASSLRSVDLGDEQYF
v_gene: TRBV5-1
abundance: .
j_gene: TRBJ2-7
len: 16
d_gene: .

CDR3nt: TGTGCCAGCACCCAGTTGGACAGGGCGGTCTATGGCTACACCTTC
CDR3aa: CASTQLDRAVYGYTF
v_gene: TRBV2
abundance: .
j_gene: TRBJ1-2
len: 15
d_gene: TRBD1

CDR3nt: TGTGCCATACAAGCCCCGGGACAGGGTATGCAGCCCCAGCATTTT
CDR3aa: CAIQAPGQGMQPQHF
v_gene: TRBV28
abundance: .
j_gene: TRBJ1-5
len: 15
d_gene: TRBD1

CDR3nt: TGCGCCAGCAGCTTGGGGACTAGCAGTACCGAGCAGTACTTC
CDR3aa: CASSLGTSSTEQYF
v_gene: TRBV5-1
abundance: .
j_gene: TRBJ2-7
len: 14
d_gene: TRBD2

CDR3nt: TGCGCCAGCAGGGACCGGGAGGAGGTTTACAATGAGCAGTTCTTC
CDR3aa: CASRDREEVYNEQFF
v_gene: TRBV4-1
abundance: .
j_gene: TRBJ2-1
len: 15
d_gene: TRBD2

CDR3nt: TGTGCCAGTTCGGACAGGGGGCTTGTCGAGACCCAGTACTTC
CDR3aa: CASSDRGLVETQYF
v_gene: TRBV2
abundance: .
j_gene: TRBJ2-5
len: 14
d_gene: TRBD1

CDR3nt: TGTGCCAGCAGTAAATCCGGACAGGGCTTCTATGGCTACACCTTC
CDR3aa: CASSKSGQGFYGYTF
v_gene: TRBV28
abundance: few
j_gene: TRBJ1-2
len: 15
d_gene: TRBD1

CDR3nt: TGTGCCAGTAAGGTAAGGGGTATCACTGAAGCTTTCTTT
CDR3aa: CASKVRGITEAFF
v_gene: TRBV19
abundance: .
j_gene: TRBJ1-1
len: 13
d_gene: .

CDR3nt: TGTGCCACCAGAGACACAAAGAATCAGCCCCAGCATTTT
CDR3aa: CATRDTKNQPQHF
v_gene: TRBV15
abundance: .
j_gene: TRBJ1-5
len: 13
d_gene: .

CDR3nt: TGTGCCAGCAGTTTACGGGGGACAGCGCAGTTCTTC
CDR3aa: CASSLRGTAQFF
v_gene: TRBV28
abundance: .
j_gene: TRBJ2-1
len: 12
d_gene: .

CDR3nt: TGTGCCAGCAGTCCCATAGCGGGACAATACGAGCAGTACTTC
CDR3aa: CASSPIAGQYEQYF
v_gene: TRBV28
abundance: .
j_gene: TRBJ2-7
len: 14
d_gene: TRBD2

CDR3nt: TGTGCCAGCGAATATACAGGGGGCGTTCAGGGCACAGATACGCAGTATTTT
CDR3aa: CASEYTGGVQGTDTQYF
v_gene: TRBV5-8
abundance: once
j_gene: TRBJ2-3
len: 17
d_gene: TRBD1

CDR3nt: TGCGCCAGCAGCCAAGATGGAGGCGACGAGCAGTACTTC
CDR3aa: CASSQDGGDEQYF
v_gene: TRBV4-3
abundance: .
j_gene: TRBJ2-7
len: 13
d_gene: .

CDR3nt: TGTGCCAGCAGCGCCTCCGGGACTAGGAACGGAGAGACCCAGTACTTC
CDR3aa: CASSASGTRNGETQYF
v_gene: TRBV9
abundance: .
j_gene: TRBJ2-5
len: 16
d_gene: TRBD2

CDR3nt: TGTGCCAGCAGCCCCCCGACTAGCGGGACAGATACGCAGTATTTT
CDR3aa: CASSPPTSGTDTQYF
v_gene: TRBV27
abundance: .
j_gene: TRBJ2-3
len: 15
d_gene: TRBD2

CDR3nt: TGTGCCAGCAGTTTTCTACTAGCGGGAGGGTCGAACACCGGGGAGCTGTTTTTT
CDR3aa: CASSFLLAGGSNTGELFF
v_gene: TRBV27
abundance: .
j_gene: TRBJ2-2
len: 18
d_gene: TRBD2

CDR3nt: TGTGCCAGCAGTGAGTTAGCAACTACCTACGATGAGCAGTTCTTC
CDR3aa: CASSELATTYDEQFF
v_gene: TRBV25-1
abundance: .
j_gene: TRBJ2-1
len: 15
d_gene: .

CDR3nt: TGTGCCAGCAGTGAAGGGACAGGTGATGAACCCTACGAGCAGTACTTC
CDR3aa: CASSEGTGDEPYEQYF
v_gene: TRBV6-1
abundance: .
j_gene: TRBJ2-7
len: 16
d_gene: TRBD1

CDR3nt: TGTGCCAGCAGTTACTCCTCTAGAGGGGGCGAGCAGTACTTC
CDR3aa: CASSYSSRGGEQYF
v_gene: TRBV6-5
abundance: .
j_gene: TRBJ2-7
len: 14
d_gene: .

CDR3nt: TGTGCCAGCAGCGTAGGCCCGGGAGTGACTGAAGCTTTCTTT
CDR3aa: CASSVGPGVTEAFF
v_gene: TRBV9
abundance: .
j_gene: TRBJ1-1
len: 14
d_gene: .

CDR3nt: TGCGCCAGCAGCCCACACTACAATGAGCAGTTCTTC
CDR3aa: CASSPHYNEQFF
v_gene: TRBV5-1
abundance: .
j_gene: TRBJ2-1
len: 12
d_gene: .

CDR3nt: TGTGCCAGCAGTGATCTACTAGGCCTTGCTCGAAATGAGCAGTTCTTC
CDR3aa: CASSDLLGLARNEQFF
v_gene: TRBV6-1
abundance: .
j_gene: TRBJ2-1
len: 16
d_gene: .

CDR3nt: TGTGCCAGTAGTCCCGGGACAGGGGGAGGCTACGAGCAGTACTTC
CDR3aa: CASSPGTGGGYEQYF
v_gene: TRBV19
abundance: .
j_gene: TRBJ2-7
len: 15
d_gene: TRBD1

CDR3nt: TGTGCCAGCAGTAGACAGGGACAGGGACCGTTCCTGGCCGTTTACGAGCAGTACTTC
CDR3aa: CASSRQGQGPFLAVYEQYF
v_gene: TRBV27
abundance: .
j_gene: TRBJ2-7
len: 19
d_gene: TRBD1

CDR3nt: TGCGCCAGCGGGACAGGGGGTGAGACCGGGGAGCTGTTTTTT
CDR3aa: CASGTGGETGELFF
v_gene: TRBV5-1
abundance: .
j_gene: TRBJ2-2
len: 14
d_gene: TRBD1

CDR3nt: TGTGCCAGCAGCTTGAATCAACTAGCCAAAAACATTCAGTACTTC
CDR3aa: CASSLNQLAKNIQYF
v_gene: TRBV7-2
abundance: .
j_gene: TRBJ2-4
len: 15
d_gene: .

CDR3nt: TGTGCCAGCAGTGACTTGACAGGGATGAGCTACGAGCAGTACTTC
CDR3aa: CASSDLTGMSYEQYF
v_gene: TRBV25-1
abundance: .
j_gene: TRBJ2-7
len: 15
d_gene: TRBD1

CDR3nt: TGTGCCAGCAGCGTAAATCTTCTGAGCGGGAGAAGTACAGATACGCAGTATTTT
CDR3aa: CASSVNLLSGRSTDTQYF
v_gene: TRBV9
abundance: .
j_gene: TRBJ2-3
len: 18
d_gene: TRBD2

CDR3nt: TGCGCCAGCGGTAGCGGGAAGGGCACAGATACGCAGTATTTT
CDR3aa: CASGSGKGTDTQYF
v_gene: TRBV5-1
abundance: once
j_gene: TRBJ2-3
len: 14
d_gene: TRBD2